These 9 T cell receptor beta chains originate from one sample sequenced in a study of T-cell reconstitution after alpha-beta-depleted transplantation in children. The TCRbeta library incorporated unique molecular identifiers. Using its own MiXCR run on the PCR reads, TCRdb lists one record per CDR3 protein. The sample yields hundreds of thousands of distinct CDR3 sequences, 16% seen once. The starting material was PBMCs from the stem cell graft donor, obtained from the stem cell graft. Every receptor here comes from a human donor who donated a stem cell graft to a child with acute myeloid leukemia.

Notes on this clonotype: Since a much larger clone is just one base distant, this may be a read error. This chain links TRBV20-1 with TRBJ2-6; the match to TRBD1 covers 10 bases. The germline V gene has CDR1 DFQATT and CDR2 SNEGSKA (reference sequence). The CDR3 is made up of 17 amino acids. CDR3: CSARARQGATGANALTF. In nucleotides, the CDR3 is TGCAGTGCTAGAGCGAGACAGGGGGCTACCGGGGCCAACGCCCTGACTTTC.

This clonotype appeared a few times. The genes are TRBV7-9 and TRBJ1-4; 9 positions match TRBD1. Germline V lookup: CDR1 SEHNR, CDR2 FQNEAQ (reference sequence). The trim removed 5 bases at V and 8 bases at J, leaving 9 bases unmatched. This CDR3 comprises 15 residues. The CDR3 loop reads CASSPRTGEEEKLFF. The CDR3 DNA reads TGTGCCAGCAGCCCAAGGACAGGGGAGGAAGAAAAACTGTTTTTT.

This clonotype occurred once. One base away lies a much larger clone, so this may be a sequencing read error. This chain uses TRBV20-1 with TRBJ1-4; the match to TRBD1 covers 9 bases. The CDR3 runs to 13 residues. The germline V gene has CDR1 DFQATT and CDR2 SNEGSKA (reference sequence). CDR3 protein: CSARTGVDEKPFF. The CDR3 DNA is TGCAGTGCAAGGACAGGGGTGGATGAAAAACCGTTTTTT.

This clonotype was seen repeatedly, ten times or more. The chain couples TRBV6-1 to TRBJ2-3; no clear D gene. This CDR3 is built from 14 residues. V was pared by 4 bases and J by 0 bases, with 8 bases between. Looked up from germline, CDR1 is MNHNS and CDR2 is SASEGT. The CDR3 coding sequence is TGTGCCAGCAGTGCGCGACGGAGCACAGATACGCAGTATTTT. This gives the protein CASSARRSTDTQYF.

This clonotype was seen more than once but under ten times. The chain uses TRBV10-3 and TRBJ2-1; 12 nucleotides align to TRBD2. The CDR3 has 14 residues. V lost 8 bases to trimming and J lost 5 bases; unmatched junction nucleotides: 4. Germline V lookup: CDR1 ENHRY, CDR2 SYGVKD. The CDR3 nucleotides are TGTGCCATCGGACTAGCGGGAAAAAACAATGAGCAGTTCTTC. Translated: CAIGLAGKNNEQFF.

The chain has TRBV27 and TRBJ1-2, with TRBD1 identical over 7 bases. This CDR3 has 14 amino acids. Germline trimming cut 5 bases from V and 4 bases from J; bases unmatched to any gene: 7. In germline, CDR1 is MNHEY, CDR2 SMNVEV (reference sequence). The CDR3 sequence is CASSAQGDFYGYTF. The CDR3 region has the DNA TGTGCCAGCAGTGCCCAGGGGGACTTCTATGGCTACACCTTC.

This clonotype has at least ten counts. This sequence joins TRBV5-1 and TRBJ2-3; 8 positions agree with TRBD2. The junction had 5 bases not matched to a gene; V was cut back by 4 bases and J by 1 base. Germline CDR1 reads SGHRS; CDR2 reads YFSETQ. This CDR3 contains 15 residues. CDR3 protein: CASSLTTSGTDTQYF. The CDR3 coding sequence is TGCGCCAGCAGCCTGACGACTAGCGGCACAGATACGCAGTATTTT. Together with reference TRBV5-1 and TRBJ2-3, the CDR3 gives the full variable domain: KAGVTQTPRYLIKTRGQQVTLSCSPISGHRSVSWYQQTPGQGLQFLFEYFSETQRNKGNFPGRFSGRQFSNSRSEMNVSTLELGDSALYLCASSLTTSGTDTQYFGPGTRLTVL.

This clonotype was counted at least ten times. The J gene is TRBJ1-2, the V gene TRBV6-5, with TRBD1 matching over 7 bases. Germline assignment: CDR1 MNHEY and CDR2 SVGAGI. The trim removed 6 bases at V and 6 bases at J, leaving 4 bases unmatched. The CDR3 totals 12 residues. This CDR3 reads CASSPTGNGYTF. The CDR3, as DNA: TGTGCCAGCAGCCCGACAGGGAATGGCTACACCTTC.

The chain has TRBV12-3 or TRBV12-4 and TRBJ1-5, with D possibly being TRBD1 (5 bases). V was trimmed by 6 bases and J by 5 bases, leaving 20 bases between them. The CDR3 runs 16 residues. CDR3 sequence reads: CASRSRRGREDQPQHF. The CDR3 coding sequence is TGTGCCAGCAGGAGTCGTCGAGGCAGGGAGGATCAGCCCCAGCATTTT.